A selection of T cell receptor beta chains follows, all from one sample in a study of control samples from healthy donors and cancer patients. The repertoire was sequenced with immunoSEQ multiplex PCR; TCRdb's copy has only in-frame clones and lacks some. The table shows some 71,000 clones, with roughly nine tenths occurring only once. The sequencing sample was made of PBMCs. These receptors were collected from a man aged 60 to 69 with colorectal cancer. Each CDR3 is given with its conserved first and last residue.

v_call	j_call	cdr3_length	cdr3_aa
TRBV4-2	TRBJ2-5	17	CASSQGYSGGAQETQYF
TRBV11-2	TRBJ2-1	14	CASSTGQTYNEQFF
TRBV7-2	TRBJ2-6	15	CASSLGNPGANVLTF
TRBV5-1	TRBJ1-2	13	CASSLGGREGYTF
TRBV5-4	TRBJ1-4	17	CASSSGGGTFRGEKLFF
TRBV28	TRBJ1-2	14	CASSLTGRNYGYTF
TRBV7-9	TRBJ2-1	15	CASSLLDREYNEQFF
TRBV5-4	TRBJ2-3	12	CASRLSGDTQYF
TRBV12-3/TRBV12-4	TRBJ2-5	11	CASRRGETQYF
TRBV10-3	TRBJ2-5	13	CATRGRELGTQYF
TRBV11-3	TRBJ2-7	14	CASSADRVGYEQYF
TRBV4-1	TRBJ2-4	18	CASSQERAGTGEVDIQYF
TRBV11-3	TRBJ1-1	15	CASSLSPDRGTEAFF